This passage covers 20 T cell receptor beta chains from one sample sequenced in a study of PD-L1 blockade in urothelial cancer. The method was immunoSEQ multiplex PCR; TCRdb's version includes in-frame clones alone and lacks a portion of them. The data show about 84,000 clones, over 80% seen once. The sample here was PBMCs, taken around atezolizumab (anti-PD-L1) treatment. These receptors originate from a man between 70 and 80 years old with urothelial cancer.

The chain recombines TRBV29-1 with TRBJ2-2; the match to TRBD1 covers 10 bases. The V segment lost 5 bases and the J segment 8 bases; nucleotides outside the gene matches: 5. CDR3 length equals 13 residues. The V gene's germline CDR1 is SQVTM and CDR2 ANQGSEA. CDR3 coding DNA: TGCAGCGTTCGGACAGGGGGTGAGGGGGAGCTGTTTTTT. Amino acids: CSVRTGGEGELFF.

This clone was seen once. This sequence joins TRBV5-1 and TRBJ1-1; D remains ambiguous. The ends were cut back, 4 bases at V and 0 bases at J, with 7 bases in the middle. Germline CDR1 and CDR2: SGHRS and YFSETQ. This CDR3 is built from 13 residues. CDR3 DNA: TGCGCCAGCAGCAGGGAGTTGAACACTGAAGCTTTCTTT. Its protein is CASSRELNTEAFF.

This chain connects TRBV18 to TRBJ2-7, with 9 positions matching TRBD1. Germline CDR1 KGHSH, CDR2 LQKENI. Germline trimming cut 0 bases from V and 7 bases from J; bases unmatched to any gene: 4. This CDR3 has 14 amino acids. CDR3 nucleotides: TGTGCCAGCTCACCACCGGGACAGGGTAAAGAGCAGTACTTC. Its translation: CASSPPGQGKEQYF.

The chain carries TRBV5-4 and TRBJ1-3, with no clear D. The CDR3 consists of 15 residues. Germline V gene sequence: CDR1 SGHNT, CDR2 YYREEE (reference sequence). The ends were cut back, 0 bases at V and 0 bases at J, with 7 bases in the middle. The DNA of the CDR3 is TGTGCCAGCAGCTTGGACAGTGTCTCTGGAAACACCATATATTTT. Translation gives CASSLDSVSGNTIYF.

This chain uses TRBV5-1 with TRBJ2-7, with TRBD2 as a possible D gene (6 bases). In germline, CDR1 is SGHRS, CDR2 YFSETQ. This CDR3 comprises 14 residues. V was clipped by 0 bases and J by 2 bases, with 9 bases between them. The CDR3 sequence: CASSLGSGTYEQYF. DNA for the CDR3: TGCGCCAGCAGCTTGGGTAGCGGTACCTACGAGCAGTACTTC.

V is TRBV5-1 and J is TRBJ1-4; 9 bases agree with TRBD1. V shed 0 bases, J shed 2 bases, and the junction held 5 bases outside the gene matches. CDR1 and CDR2 from the germline V gene are SGHRS and YFSETQ. This CDR3 is 17 amino acids long. CDR3 region: CASSLAGQGPTNEKLFF. In DNA, the CDR3 is TGCGCCAGCAGCTTGGCGGGACAGGGTCCGACTAATGAAAAACTGTTTTTT.

The chain combines TRBV7-2 with TRBJ2-1, with 8 positions matching TRBD1. Germline-derived CDR1 and CDR2 are SGHTA and FQGNSA. The junction had 0 bases not matched to a gene; V was cut back by 1 base and J by 7 bases. The CDR3 spans 13 residues. The CDR3: CASSLGQGNEQFF. CDR3 bases: TGTGCCAGCAGCTTAGGACAGGGGAATGAGCAGTTCTTC.

The rearrangement joins TRBV2 to TRBJ1-4; 10 bases align to TRBD1. Germline V gene data show CDR1 as SNHLY and CDR2 as FYNNEI. Unmatched junction bases numbered 6, after V lost 6 bases and J lost 5 bases. The CDR3 length is 15 residues. CDR3 loop: CASRQDRGRNEKLFF. CDR3 nucleotide sequence: TGTGCCAGCAGGCAAGACAGGGGGCGAAATGAAAAACTGTTTTTT. Combining the CDR3 with reference TRBV2 and TRBJ1-4 gives the whole variable domain EPEVTQTPSHQVTQMGQEVILRCVPISNHLYFYWYRQILGQKVEFLVSFYNNEISEKSEIFDDQFSVERPDGSNFTLKIRSTKLEDSAMYFCASRQDRGRNEKLFFGSGTQLSVL.

The chain recombines TRBV9 with TRBJ2-7; 11 positions match TRBD1. Germline CDR1 and CDR2: SGDLS and YYNGEE. The CDR3 covers 15 residues. The V segment lost 4 bases and the J segment 4 bases; nucleotides outside the gene matches: 7. The CDR3 loop reads CASSPGQGVSYEQYF. The CDR3 DNA is TGTGCCAGCAGCCCGGGACAGGGGGTCTCTTACGAGCAGTACTTC.

This chain uses TRBV10-2 with TRBJ1-5, with 8 bases identical to TRBD1. Germline lookup yields CDR1 WSHSY and CDR2 SAAADI. V lost 2 bases and J lost 11; bases outside the gene matches: 5. CDR3 length equals 13 residues. CDR3 sequence (DNA): TGCGCCAGCAGTGAGACAGGGGGGAGGACCCAGCATTTT. This translates into CASSETGGRTQHF.

Comment on this clone: Compared with germline, one end of the junction differs, possibly owing to a read error. The V and J genes are TRBV7-9 and TRBJ2-5, with 7 bases identical to TRBD1. Germline CDR1 SEHNR, CDR2 FQNEAQ (reference sequence). There are 15 residues in the CDR3. The CDR3 nucleotides are TGTGCCAGCAGCGTAGCACAGGGGCGCCAAGAGACCCAGTACTTC. Residues: CASSVAQGRQETQYF.

The chain employs TRBV9 and TRBJ1-3; 7 bases fit TRBD1. Germline V CDR1 and CDR2: SGDLS, YYNGEE. Trimming took 4 bases from V and 0 from J; bases not matched to a gene: 7. The CDR3 is 16 residues long. Written as DNA, the CDR3 is TGTGCCAGCAGCTCTACAGGGGATTCCTCTGGAAACACCATATATTTT. Translation gives CASSSTGDSSGNTIYF. The full variable domain, completed using reference TRBV9 and TRBJ1-3, is DSGVTQTPKHLITATGQRVTLRCSPRSGDLSVYWYQQSLDQGLQFLIQYYNGEERAKGNILERFSAQQFPDLHSELNLSSLELGDSALYFCASSSTGDSSGNTIYFGEGSWLTVV.

The chain recombines TRBV2 with TRBJ1-1, with no clear D. This CDR3 is built from 14 residues. V gave up 1 base and J gave up 4 bases, with 10 bases separating them. Germline V CDR1 and CDR2: SNHLY, FYNNEI. The CDR3 loop is CASSEGAGITEAFF. In DNA form, the CDR3 reads TGTGCCAGCAGTGAAGGGGCAGGCATCACTGAAGCTTTCTTT.

J is TRBJ1-1 and V is TRBV30; 10 nucleotides match TRBD1. The CDR3 extends over 15 amino acids. Losses at the gene ends were 3 bases for V and 3 bases for J; bases not matched to a gene: 7. Germline V gene data show CDR1 as GTSNPN and CDR2 as SVGIG (reference sequence). The CDR3 sequence: CAWRARTGGDTEAFF. The CDR3 bases are TGTGCCTGGAGAGCCCGGACAGGGGGGGACACTGAAGCTTTCTTT.

J is TRBJ2-5 and V is TRBV11-2, with D possibly TRBD1 on 6 matching bases. The CDR3 has 13 residues. The V end lost 5 bases, the J end lost 5 bases, and 12 bases lay between the germline ends. The V gene's germline CDR1 is SGHAT and CDR2 FQNNGV. The CDR3 DNA sequence: TGTGCCAGCAGCCTGGGACAACGGGAGACCCAGTACTTC. Its translation: CASSLGQRETQYF.

The V and J genes are TRBV5-4 and TRBJ2-5; D may be TRBD1 (5 bases). The CDR3 has 13 residues. Per the germline V gene, CDR1 is SGHNT and CDR2 is YYREEE (reference sequence). The V gene lost 4 bases and the J gene lost 5 bases, with 12 bases spanning the gap. The CDR3 spells CASSIRQKETQYF. In DNA form, the CDR3 reads TGTGCCAGCAGCATTAGACAGAAGGAGACCCAGTACTTC.

This clone was recorded once. The rearrangement links TRBV19 to TRBJ2-5; D might be TRBD2 (7 bases). V shed 1 base and J shed 4 bases, with 13 bases lying between them. CDR3 size: 15 residues. The V gene's germline CDR1 is LNHDA and CDR2 SQIVND (reference sequence). CDR3 loop: CASSIGARGGETQYF. The CDR3 coding sequence is TGTGCCAGTAGTATAGGGGCGAGGGGGGGAGAGACCCAGTACTTC.

The chain has TRBV5-1 and TRBJ2-5, with 13 positions matching TRBD2. The CDR3 spans 15 residues. The germline gives CDR1 SGHRS, CDR2 YFSETQ. J was trimmed by 5 bases and V by 4 bases; bases with no gene match: 5. CDR3 in DNA: TGCGCCAGCAGCGAATCGACTAGCGGGGGGGAGACCCAGTACTTC. It yields the protein CASSESTSGGETQYF.

The rearrangement uses TRBV19 and TRBJ1-1, with D possibly TRBD1 on 5 matching bases. The CDR3 covers 14 residues. Trimming took 3 bases from V and 4 from J, leaving 12 bases between them. Germline CDR1 and CDR2: LNHDA and SQIVND (reference sequence). The CDR3 DNA reads TGTGCCAGTAGTATCGTGACAGCTACCACTGAAGCTTTCTTT. Protein sequence: CASSIVTATTEAFF. Variable domain in full (rest from reference TRBV19 and TRBJ1-1): DGGITQSPKYLFRKEGQNVTLSCEQNLNHDAMYWYRQDPGQGLRLIYYSQIVNDFQKGDIAEGYSVSREKKESFPLTVTSAQKNPTAFYLCASSIVTATTEAFFGQGTRLTVV.

The J gene is TRBJ2-7, the V gene TRBV18; TRBD1 is a possible D gene (5 bases). Trimming removed 2 bases at V and 5 bases at J, with 22 bases between. There are 17 residues in the CDR3. Germline loops: CDR1 KGHSH, CDR2 LQKENI. The CDR3 DNA sequence: TGTGCCAGCTCACCAAGTATCTTGGGGCAGGGTTACGACGAGCAGTACTTC. Amino acids: CASSPSILGQGYDEQYF.